This TCR beta chain comes out of a study of Graves' ophthalmopathy and Graves' hyperthyroidism. There are many counts of this clonotype. The authors amplified TCR beta CDR3 regions, and they did so from RNA transcripts for repertoire sequencing. The first round was an RT-PCR with HTBI primers, and the second round was a multiplex PCR. TCRdb reanalysed the multiplex PCR reads using MiXCR and keeps one entry per CDR3 protein. The sample includes 500,000 to 700,000 distinct CDR3 sequences, about 20% of them seen just once. There are 15 residues in the CDR3. V was clipped by 2 bases and J by 4 bases; unmatched bases: 6.

This clonotype was obtained from a woman in her late teens or twenties with stable Graves' hyperthyroidism. Some clones in this sample may be carry-over from other donors' samples. Source material: peripheral blood. V gene TRBV12-3 or TRBV12-4 combines with J gene TRBJ2-3, with 7 bases fitting TRBD2. The CDR3 region has the DNA TGTGCCAGCAGTTTAACTGGGAGCGGGGCAGATACGCAGTATTTT. Amino acid sequence: CASSLTGSGADTQYF.